Shown below are 23 T cell receptor beta chains from a single sample sequenced in a study of blood T cell repertoires in COVID-19. The assay was immunoSEQ multiplex PCR, and TCRdb's table has in-frame clones only and misses some. Found here are roughly 110,000 clones, more than 75% of them singletons; the top ten hold 4.5%. Source material: peripheral blood. The receptors stem from a middle-aged man with acute or convalescent COVID-19.

The count of this clone is one. The chain carries TRBV19 and TRBJ1-1; the match to TRBD1 covers 9 bases. The CDR3 covers 15 residues. V gave up 7 bases and J gave up 4 bases; unmatched junction bases: 10. Germline CDR1 reads LNHDA; CDR2 reads SQIVND (reference sequence). The CDR3 bases are TGTGCCAGTAAACTTATCGGGACAGGGAGCACTGAAGCTTTCTTT. Translated: CASKLIGTGSTEAFF.

This sequence joins TRBV11-2 and TRBJ1-2; 10 bases line up with TRBD1. The V gene end was trimmed by 2 bases and the J gene end by 11 bases; junction bases not matched to a gene: 5. The CDR3 is 13 amino acids. CDR1 SGHAT and CDR2 FQNNGV come from the germline V gene. The CDR3, as DNA: TGTGCCAGCAGCTTAAACAGACAGGGGGCTTACACCTTC. Amino acids: CASSLNRQGAYTF.

V gene TRBV19 combines with J gene TRBJ2-2, with 7 nucleotides matching TRBD1. This CDR3 contains 16 residues. After removal of 3 bases from V and 1 base from J, the junction contained 5 bases not matched to a gene. Germline CDR1 reads LNHDA; CDR2 reads SQIVND (reference sequence). The CDR3 here is CASSINRGLNTGELFF. The CDR3 DNA follows: TGTGCCAGTAGTATTAACAGGGGTTTGAACACCGGGGAGCTGTTTTTT.

The chain joins TRBV5-4 to TRBJ2-5, with TRBD1 identical over 9 bases. In germline, CDR1 is SGHNT, CDR2 YYREEE (reference sequence). With 1 base clipped from V and 5 bases from J, the junction kept 9 bases outside the gene matches. CDR3 size: 16 residues. CDR3 DNA: TGTGCCAGCAGCTTGATCCGGGACAGGGTTGCCGAGACCCAGTACTTC. It encodes CASSLIRDRVAETQYF.

The V gene is TRBV7-7, the J gene TRBJ2-7; 9 bases line up with TRBD1. The CDR3 loop spans 13 amino acids. J was trimmed by 3 bases and V by 5 bases; bases with no gene match: 2. Germline loops: CDR1 SSHAT, CDR2 FNYEAQ (reference sequence). CDR3 coding DNA: TGTGCCAGCAGCAGGGACAGGGACTACGAGCAGTACTTC. It codes for CASSRDRDYEQYF. Combining the CDR3 with reference TRBV7-7 and TRBJ2-7 gives the whole variable domain GAGVSQSPRYKVTKRGQDVTLRCDPISSHATLYWYQQALGQGPEFLTYFNYEAQPDKSGLPSDRFSAERPEGSISTLTIQRTEQRDSAMYRCASSRDRDYEQYFGPGTRLTVT.

This chain joins TRBV24-1 and TRBJ2-1, with D possibly TRBD2 on 6 matching bases. V was cut by 9 bases and J by 3 bases, with 11 bases left in between. In germline, CDR1 is KGHDR, CDR2 SFDVKD. The CDR3 extends over 13 amino acids. The CDR3 reads CATGGPIYNEQFF. DNA of the CDR3: TGTGCCACCGGAGGGCCGATCTACAATGAGCAGTTCTTC.

The count of this clone is one. The chain joins TRBV5-6 to TRBJ2-5, with TRBD2 matching 16 bases. V was pared by 3 bases and J by 1 base, with 3 bases of the junction left unmatched. Germline CDR1 and CDR2: SGHDT and YYEEEE. The CDR3 is made up of 17 amino acids. CDR3 in DNA: TGTGCCAGCAGCTACGGGACTAGCGGGAGGGCCCAAGAGACCCAGTACTTC. As protein: CASSYGTSGRAQETQYF.

Notes on this clone: The sample carries other DNA sequences with the same CDR3. CDR3 amino acids: CASSLDRVNEQFF. As DNA, the CDR3 is TGTGCCAGCAGCTTAGATCGGGTGAATGAGCAGTTCTTC. The rearrangement uses TRBV7-8 and TRBJ2-1, with no clear D. Germline-derived CDR1 and CDR2 are SGHVS and FQNEAQ. This CDR3 contains 13 residues. V dropped 1 base and J dropped 7 bases, with 8 bases sitting between them.

The CDR3 reads CASSSLRTNNEQFF. In DNA, the CDR3 is TGTGCCAGCAGCTCCTTGCGAACGAACAATGAGCAGTTCTTC. This sequence joins TRBV5-4 and TRBJ2-1; unclear D gene. CDR3 size: 14 residues. Germline-derived CDR1 and CDR2 are SGHNT and YYREEE (reference sequence). V lost 3 bases and J lost 5, with 12 bases in between. Combining the CDR3 with reference TRBV5-4 and TRBJ2-1 gives the whole variable domain ETGVTQSPTHLIKTRGQQVTLRCSSQSGHNTVSWYQQALGQGPQFIFQYYREEENGRGNFPPRFSGLQFPNYSSELNVNALELDDSALYLCASSSLRTNNEQFFGPGTRLTVL.

The CDR3 loop reads CASSQDWTVAYNEQFF. CDR3 nucleotides: TGTGCCAGCAGCCAAGATTGGACAGTAGCCTACAATGAGCAGTTCTTC. V gene TRBV3-1 (or the pseudogene TRBV3-2) combines with J gene TRBJ2-1; maybe TRBD1 (6 bases). This CDR3 region has 16 residues. Trimming removed 0 bases at V and 2 bases at J, with 11 bases between. CDR1 and CDR2 (germline): LGHDT, YNNKEL (reference sequence).

The V gene is TRBV20-1, the J gene TRBJ2-3; 11 bases align to TRBD2. CDR1 is DFQATT and CDR2 is SNEGSKA in the germline V gene (reference sequence). J gave up 6 bases and V 3 bases, and 11 bases lay outside the gene matches. The CDR3 covers 16 residues. DNA for the CDR3: TGCAGTGCTAGTGTGCTACTAGCGGGGGCTCGGGATACGCAGTATTTT. Translated, it gives CSASVLLAGARDTQYF.

The gene calls are TRBV12-5 and TRBJ1-2, with 9 bases that match TRBD1. The germline CDR1 and CDR2 sequences are LGHNT and FRNRAP. Trimming took 2 bases from V and 4 from J; bases not matched to a gene: 8. The CDR3 loop spans 16 amino acids. CDR3 in amino acids: CASGLTHGTGTYGYTF. CDR3 coding DNA: TGTGCTAGTGGTTTGACGCATGGGACAGGGACCTATGGCTACACCTTC.

The gene calls are TRBV7-9 and TRBJ1-4; tentative D call: TRBD1 (6 bases). This CDR3 is built from 14 residues. The V end lost 5 bases, the J end lost 7 bases, and 14 bases lay between the germline ends. CDR1 and CDR2 from the germline V gene are SEHNR and FQNEAQ (reference sequence). CDR3 sequence (DNA): TGTGCCAGCAGCCCACAGGGAGGGGGTGAAAAACTGTTTTTT. This codes for CASSPQGGGEKLFF. Combining the CDR3 with reference TRBV7-9 and TRBJ1-4 gives the whole variable domain DTGVSQNPRHKITKRGQNVTFRCDPISEHNRLYWYRQTLGQGPEFLTYFQNEAQLEKSRLLSDRFSAERPKGSFSTLEIQRTEQGDSAMYLCASSPQGGGEKLFFGSGTQLSVL.

This clone was seen only a few times. This chain connects TRBV5-4 to TRBJ1-2; 9 nucleotides align to TRBD1. The junction had 8 bases not matched to a gene; V was cut back by 3 bases and J by 8 bases. The germline V gene has CDR1 SGHNT and CDR2 YYREEE (reference sequence). The CDR3 is 14 residues long. CDR3 in DNA: TGTGCCAGCAGCTCATTACAGGGGGCTCGGGGCTACACCTTC. Translation: CASSSLQGARGYTF.

The V and J genes are TRBV30 and TRBJ2-2, with a tentative D call TRBD1 (5 bases). CDR3 length equals 12 residues. V was cut by 4 bases and J by 9 bases, with 12 bases left in between. The germline V gene encodes CDR1 GTSNPN and CDR2 SVGIG (reference sequence). CDR3 loop: CAWTSGLRELFF. CDR3 bases: TGTGCCTGGACCTCAGGGTTAAGGGAGCTGTTTTTT. The full variable domain, rest sourced from reference TRBV30 and TRBJ2-2, is SQTIHQWPATLVQPVGSPLSLECTVEGTSNPNLYWYRQAAGRGLQLLFYSVGIGQISSEVPQNLSASRPQDRQFILSSKKLLLSDSGFYLCAWTSGLRELFFGEGSRLTVL.

The chain uses TRBV2 and TRBJ1-2, with 9 bases that match TRBD1. The CDR3 covers 13 residues. The trim removed 9 bases at V and 6 bases at J, leaving 8 bases unmatched. Germline CDR1 is SNHLY and CDR2 is FYNNEI. CDR3 DNA: TGTGCCAGTCACCGGGACAGGGACAATGGCTACACCTTC. This sequence encodes CASHRDRDNGYTF.

The chain is built from TRBV18 and TRBJ2-7; the D gene is possibly TRBD1 (5 bases). The CDR3 consists of 13 residues. CDR1 and CDR2 (germline): KGHSH, LQKENI. Trimming stripped 1 base from V and 3 bases from J, with 7 bases between. CDR3 sequence reads: CASSPQGIYEQYF. The CDR3 DNA is TGTGCCAGCTCACCACAGGGGATCTACGAGCAGTACTTC.

The rearrangement uses TRBV15 and TRBJ2-2; TRBD2 matches 13 bases. V dropped 1 base and J dropped 4; count of bases not matched to a gene: 6. The CDR3 covers 18 residues. CDR1 is LNHNV and CDR2 is YYDKDF in the germline V gene (reference sequence). The CDR3 nucleotides are TGTGCCACCAGCAGAGGAAGGGGGACTAGCGGGGCCACCGGGGAGCTGTTTTTT. Translating gives CATSRGRGTSGATGELFF.

The chain has TRBV7-8 and TRBJ1-1; TRBD1 is a possible D gene (6 bases). The V gene lost 5 bases and the J gene lost 5 bases, with 21 bases spanning the gap. This CDR3 is built from 16 residues. The V gene's germline CDR1 is SGHVS and CDR2 FQNEAQ. The CDR3 is CASSRMAGALVTEAFF. Written as DNA, the CDR3 is TGTGCCAGCAGCAGAATGGCGGGGGCACTGGTAACTGAAGCTTTCTTT.

The chain employs TRBV29-1 and TRBJ1-2, with D hard to call. V gave up 7 bases and J gave up 1 base, with 16 bases separating them. The CDR3 extends over 14 amino acids. Germline-derived CDR1 and CDR2 are SQVTM and ANQGSEA. CDR3 DNA sequence: TGCAGCGCTACCCCCTGGGCCCGTAACTATGGCTACACCTTC. It specifies CSATPWARNYGYTF. Full variable domain (remainder filled in from reference TRBV29-1 and TRBJ1-2): SAVISQKPSRDICQRGTSLTIQCQVDSQVTMMFWYRQQPGQSLTLIATANQGSEATYESGFVIDKFPISRPNLTFSTLTVSNMSPEDSSIYLCSATPWARNYGYTFGSGTRLTVV.

This chain uses TRBV6-2 or TRBV6-3 with TRBJ2-1; 7 bases line up with TRBD2. This CDR3 comprises 15 residues. CDR1 MNHEY and CDR2 SVGEGT come from the germline V gene. V trimming: 5 bases; J trimming: 2 bases; junction bases outside the gene matches: 6. CDR3 protein: CASSILADPYNEQFF. The CDR3 bases are TGTGCCAGCAGTATTCTAGCGGATCCCTACAATGAGCAGTTCTTC.

V is TRBV6-6 and J is TRBJ2-3; D is unclear. The CDR3 sequence is 11 residues long. Per the germline V gene, CDR1 is MNHNY and CDR2 is SVGAGI (reference sequence). V was shortened by 8 bases and J by 5 bases, with 8 bases between the two germline ends. The CDR3 nucleotides read TGTGCCAGCTTGGCCCGAGATACGCAGTATTTT. Its translation: CASLARDTQYF.

The gene calls are TRBV2 and TRBJ1-4, with 8 bases that match TRBD1. J lost 8 bases, V lost 6 bases, and 8 bases had no gene match. Germline V gene data show CDR1 as SNHLY and CDR2 as FYNNEI. This CDR3 comprises 14 residues. Here the CDR3 DNA reads TGTGCCAGCAGCGTCGACAGGGGAGACGAAAAACTGTTTTTT. This sequence encodes CASSVDRGDEKLFF.